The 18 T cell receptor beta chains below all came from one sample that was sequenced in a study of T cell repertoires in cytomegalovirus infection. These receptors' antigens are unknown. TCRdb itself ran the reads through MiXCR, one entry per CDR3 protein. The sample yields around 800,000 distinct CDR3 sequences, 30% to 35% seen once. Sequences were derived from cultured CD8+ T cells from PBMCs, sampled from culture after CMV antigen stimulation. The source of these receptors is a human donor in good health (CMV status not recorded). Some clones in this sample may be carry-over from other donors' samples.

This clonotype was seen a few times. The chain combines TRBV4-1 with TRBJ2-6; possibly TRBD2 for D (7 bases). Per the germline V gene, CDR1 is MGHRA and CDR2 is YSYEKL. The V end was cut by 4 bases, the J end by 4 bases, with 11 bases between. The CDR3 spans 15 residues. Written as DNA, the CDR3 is TGCGCCAGCAGCCTGCGGGGGACAGGGGCCAACGTCCTGACTTTC. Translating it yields CASSLRGTGANVLTF.

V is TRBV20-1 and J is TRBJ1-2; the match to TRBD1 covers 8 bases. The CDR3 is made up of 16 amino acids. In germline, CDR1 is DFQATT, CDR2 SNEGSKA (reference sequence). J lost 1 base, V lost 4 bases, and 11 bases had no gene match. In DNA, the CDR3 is TGCAGTGCTACAATCAGGGGGCCTTCCCTTAACTATGGCTACACCTTC. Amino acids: CSATIRGPSLNYGYTF.

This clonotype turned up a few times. This CDR3 reads CASSKSGGPGETQYF. The CDR3 DNA follows: TGTGCCAGCAGTAAGAGCGGGGGCCCCGGGGAGACCCAGTACTTC. This chain joins TRBV12-3 or TRBV12-4 and TRBJ2-5; 8 nucleotides agree with TRBD2. The CDR3 runs to 15 residues. V lost 5 bases, J lost 5 bases, and 10 bases stayed unmatched.

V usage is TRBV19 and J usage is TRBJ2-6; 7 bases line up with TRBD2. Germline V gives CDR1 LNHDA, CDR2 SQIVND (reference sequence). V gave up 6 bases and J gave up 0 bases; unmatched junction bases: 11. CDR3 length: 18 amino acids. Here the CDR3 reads CASRFQGGLASGANVLTF. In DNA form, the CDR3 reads TGTGCCAGTAGGTTCCAGGGAGGGTTAGCCTCTGGGGCCAACGTCCTGACTTTC.

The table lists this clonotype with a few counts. The CDR3 coding sequence is TGTGCCAGCGGCCTCCGCACCCAGTACTTC. It translates to CASGLRTQYF. V gene TRBV27 combines with J gene TRBJ2-5, with D unclear. The CDR3 covers 10 residues. Trimming left V 8 bases short and J 8 bases short, with 9 bases between. Germline V gene lookup returns CDR1 MNHEY and CDR2 SMNVEV (reference sequence).

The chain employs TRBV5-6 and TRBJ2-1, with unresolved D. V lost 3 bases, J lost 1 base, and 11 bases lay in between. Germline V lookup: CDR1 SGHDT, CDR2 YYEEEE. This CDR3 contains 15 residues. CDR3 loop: CASSWSVGSYNEQFF. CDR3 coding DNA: TGTGCCAGCAGCTGGAGCGTCGGGTCCTACAATGAGCAGTTCTTC.

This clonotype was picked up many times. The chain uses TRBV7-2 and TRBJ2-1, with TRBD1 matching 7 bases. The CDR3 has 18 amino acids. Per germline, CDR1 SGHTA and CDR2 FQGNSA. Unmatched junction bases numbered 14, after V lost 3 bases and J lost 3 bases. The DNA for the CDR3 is TGTGCCAGCAGCTTTAGCTGGGACAGCTTACTGTTCTACAATGAGCAGTTCTTC. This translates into CASSFSWDSLLFYNEQFF.

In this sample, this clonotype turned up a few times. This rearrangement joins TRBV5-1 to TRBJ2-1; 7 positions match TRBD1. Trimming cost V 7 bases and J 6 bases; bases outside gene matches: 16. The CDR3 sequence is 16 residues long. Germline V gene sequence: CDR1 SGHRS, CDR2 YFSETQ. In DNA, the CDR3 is TGCGCCAGCCGACCACCTTCGACAGGGTTTGGCAATGAGCAGTTCTTC. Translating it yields CASRPPSTGFGNEQFF. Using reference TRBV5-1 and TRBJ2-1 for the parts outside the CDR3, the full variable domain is KAGVTQTPRYLIKTRGQQVTLSCSPISGHRSVSWYQQTPGQGLQFLFEYFSETQRNKGNFPGRFSGRQFSNSRSEMNVSTLELGDSALYLCASRPPSTGFGNEQFFGPGTRLTVL.

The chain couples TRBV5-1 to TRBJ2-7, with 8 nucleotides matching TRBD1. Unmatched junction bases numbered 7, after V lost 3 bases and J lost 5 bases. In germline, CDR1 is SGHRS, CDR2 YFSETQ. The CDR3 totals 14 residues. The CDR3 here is CASSSSIRGHEQYV. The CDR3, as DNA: TGCGCCAGCAGCTCCTCGATCAGGGGGCACGAGCAGTACGTC.

The CDR3 DNA reads as TGTGCCAGCAGCTTAGCACAGGGGGCGCGACAAGAGCAGTTCTTC. Translated, it gives CASSLAQGARQEQFF. The rearrangement links TRBV13 to TRBJ2-1, with 9 bases lining up with TRBD1. The CDR3 runs 15 residues. The V gene end was trimmed by 1 base and the J gene end by 10 bases; junction bases not matched to a gene: 8. CDR1 and CDR2 (germline): PRHDT, FYEKMQ (reference sequence).

The CDR3 DNA is TGTGCCAGCAGTCTCTCAGGGTCAGGTGGCTACACCTTC. Protein product: CASSLSGSGGYTF. J is TRBJ1-2 and V is TRBV27; possibly TRBD1 for D (5 bases). V dropped 5 bases and J dropped 7 bases, with 14 bases sitting between them. This CDR3 is 13 amino acids long. CDR1 and CDR2 (germline): MNHEY, SMNVEV (reference sequence).

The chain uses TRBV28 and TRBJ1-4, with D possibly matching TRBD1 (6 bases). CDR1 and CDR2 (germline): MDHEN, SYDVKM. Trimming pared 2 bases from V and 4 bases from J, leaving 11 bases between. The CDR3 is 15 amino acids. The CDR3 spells CASSLVSRGNEKLFF. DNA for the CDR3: TGTGCCAGCAGTTTAGTCTCCAGGGGTAATGAAAAACTGTTTTTT.

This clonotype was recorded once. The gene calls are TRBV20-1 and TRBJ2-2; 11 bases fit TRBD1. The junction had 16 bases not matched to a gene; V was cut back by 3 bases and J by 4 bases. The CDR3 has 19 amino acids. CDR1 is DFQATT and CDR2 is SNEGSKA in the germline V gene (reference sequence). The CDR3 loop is CSASRDRGIYSGVTGELFF. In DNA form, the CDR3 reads TGCAGTGCTAGTAGGGACAGGGGGATTTACTCTGGGGTCACCGGGGAGCTGTTTTTT.

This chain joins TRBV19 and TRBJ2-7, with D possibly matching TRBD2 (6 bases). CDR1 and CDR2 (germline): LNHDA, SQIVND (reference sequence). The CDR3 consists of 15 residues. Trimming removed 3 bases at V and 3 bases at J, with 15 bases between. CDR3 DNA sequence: TGTGCCAGTAGTATCAAGGGACTTCCAGTCTACGAGCAGTACTTC. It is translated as CASSIKGLPVYEQYF. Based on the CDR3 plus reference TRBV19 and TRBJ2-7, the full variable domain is DGGITQSPKYLFRKEGQNVTLSCEQNLNHDAMYWYRQDPGQGLRLIYYSQIVNDFQKGDIAEGYSVSREKKESFPLTVTSAQKNPTAFYLCASSIKGLPVYEQYFGPGTRLTVT.

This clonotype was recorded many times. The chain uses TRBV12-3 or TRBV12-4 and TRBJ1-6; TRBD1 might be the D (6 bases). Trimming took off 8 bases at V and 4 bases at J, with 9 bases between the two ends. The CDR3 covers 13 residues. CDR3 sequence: CASGDTYNSPLHF. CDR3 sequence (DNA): TGTGCCAGCGGGGACACTTATAATTCACCCCTCCACTTT.

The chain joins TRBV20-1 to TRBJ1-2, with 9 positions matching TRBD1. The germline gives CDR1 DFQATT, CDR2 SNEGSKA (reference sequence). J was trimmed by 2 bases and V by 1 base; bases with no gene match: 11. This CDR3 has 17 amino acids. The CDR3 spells CSARGTGEYHVNYGYTF. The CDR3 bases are TGCAGTGCTAGAGGGACAGGGGAATATCATGTCAACTATGGCTACACCTTC.

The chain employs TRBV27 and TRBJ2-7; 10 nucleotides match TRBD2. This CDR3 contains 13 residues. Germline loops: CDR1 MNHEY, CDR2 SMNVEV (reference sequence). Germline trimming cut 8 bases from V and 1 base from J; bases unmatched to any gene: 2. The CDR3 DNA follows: TGTGCCAGCCGGGGACTAGCGTCCTACGAGCAGTACGTC. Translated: CASRGLASYEQYV.

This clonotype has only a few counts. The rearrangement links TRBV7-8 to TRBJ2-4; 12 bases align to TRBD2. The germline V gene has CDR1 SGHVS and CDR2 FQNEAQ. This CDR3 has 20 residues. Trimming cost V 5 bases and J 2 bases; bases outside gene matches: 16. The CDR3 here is CASSPQSASGGAATKNIQYF. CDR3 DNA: TGTGCCAGCAGCCCTCAATCCGCTAGCGGGGGGGCCGCAACCAAAAACATTCAGTACTTC.